This T cell receptor beta chain comes out of a study of T-cell reconstitution after alpha-beta-depleted transplantation in children (TCRdb year 2016). As for the study more broadly: The study quantitatively tracked T-cell immune reconstitution after TCRalphabeta/CD19-depleted allogeneic hematopoietic cell transplantation in children using TCR repertoire profiling.

Concerning this clonotype: Its antigen remains undetermined. Base qualities were left out, and no much larger clone turns up one base away.

The library relied on PCR. Sequencing was performed on an Illumina HiSeq 2500. To normalize quantification of the TCRbeta repertoire, the TCR libraries were built with molecular barcoding that relied on unique molecular identifiers. In TCRdb, the public reads were trimmed at Q25 with fastp and aligned with MiXCR, with productive beta chains retained. Rows matching on CDR3 protein sequence are summarized as one entry with the most common DNA and genes. In all, the sample holds some 500,000 distinct CDR3 sequences, and 30% to 35% of those were seen once. The ten largest clones take up approximately 2.3% of the sample. The trim is 3 bases for V and 2 bases for J, with a gap of 14 bases between the germline ends. The CDR3 runs 15 residues from the cysteine to the phenylalanine. Just CDR3 DNA is preserved here, 45 bases in frame from base 1. Taken from the germline V gene, the CDR1 and CDR2 loops are SGHRS and YFSETQ.

This specimen was PBMCs from the stem cell graft donor, taken from the stem cell graft. Recombination connected TRBV5-1 to TRBJ2-5; the D gene is perhaps TRBD2, on 6 matching bases. This sequence was found in a human donor who donated a stem cell graft to a child with aplastic anemia. CDR3 sequence: CASSWNSGAQETQYF. The bases are TGCGCCAGCAGCTGGAATAGCGGAGCTCAAGAGACCCAGTACTTC.